Following are 25 T cell receptor beta chains from one sample sequenced in a study of CD4 T cells in relation to SARS-CoV-2 and coronaviruses. Unexposed donor CD4+ T cells date from about 2011-2019, before the COVID-19 pandemic. Here immunoSEQ multiplex PCR was the method, and the copy in TCRdb shows in-frame clones only, minus some. The repertoire consists of approximately 59,000 clones, with 87% occurring once and the leading ten covering roughly 1.6%. The specimen sequenced was memory CD4+ T cells from PBMCs. The receptors were gathered from a human donor in good health.

This chain connects TRBV5-4 to TRBJ2-5, with D perhaps assigned TRBD1 or TRBD2 (6 bases each). V lost 4 bases to trimming and J lost 3 bases, with 16 bases between them. This CDR3 is 15 amino acids long. Germline values: CDR1 SGHNT, CDR2 YYREEE (reference sequence). CDR3: CASSLRGTLKETQYF. CDR3 in DNA: TGTGCCAGCAGCCTTCGCGGGACACTCAAAGAGACCCAGTACTTC.

The chain employs TRBV7-2 and TRBJ2-3; 11 bases match TRBD2. Germline loops: CDR1 SGHTA, CDR2 FQGNSA. V dropped 6 bases and J dropped 2; count of bases not matched to a gene: 4. The CDR3 loop spans 15 amino acids. DNA of the CDR3: TGTGCCAGCAGATGGGGACTAGCGGACACAGATACGCAGTATTTT. Translating gives CASRWGLADTDTQYF.

J is TRBJ2-5 and V is TRBV5-1; possibly TRBD1 or TRBD2 for D (5 bases each). This CDR3 has 13 amino acids. V was trimmed by 4 bases and J by 2 bases, leaving 9 bases between them. Per the germline V gene, CDR1 is SGHRS and CDR2 is YFSETQ. The chain's CDR3 is CASSPGLQETQYF. The CDR3 DNA is TGCGCCAGCAGCCCGGGGCTTCAAGAGACCCAGTACTTC.

The chain combines TRBV5-1 with TRBJ2-5; 10 bases match TRBD2. Unmatched junction bases numbered 10, after V lost 0 bases and J lost 5 bases. CDR1 and CDR2 from the germline V gene are SGHRS and YFSETQ. The CDR3 spans 17 residues. This CDR3 is CASSLDRLAGDLETQYF. CDR3 sequence (DNA): TGCGCCAGCAGCTTGGATCGGCTAGCGGGAGACTTGGAGACCCAGTACTTC.

This chain links TRBV6-1 with TRBJ1-2; D might be TRBD1 (6 bases). Germline assignment: CDR1 MNHNS and CDR2 SASEGT. Trimming cost V 0 bases and J 6 bases, with 20 bases left between them. The CDR3 sequence is 17 residues long. The CDR3 DNA follows: TGTGCCAGCAGTGAAGCGCACACTAACAGGGAAGTCAATGGCTACACCTTC. This translates into CASSEAHTNREVNGYTF.

J is TRBJ1-6 and V is TRBV5-1, with D uncertain. The CDR3 sequence is 13 residues long. Trimming left V 8 bases short and J 5 bases short, with 11 bases between. The germline gives CDR1 SGHRS, CDR2 YFSETQ. The CDR3 region has the DNA TGCGCCAGTACGAAAGGCGATAATTCACCCCTCCACTTT. Translated, it gives CASTKGDNSPLHF.

The J gene is TRBJ2-1, the V gene TRBV9, with 8 positions matching TRBD1. From germline, CDR1 is SGDLS and CDR2 YYNGEE. V lost 4 bases and J lost 2; bases outside the gene matches: 8. This CDR3 is 16 amino acids long. In DNA, the CDR3 is TGTGCCAGCAGCCCCTCGTCACAGGGGGCCTACAATGAGCAGTTCTTC. It codes for CASSPSSQGAYNEQFF.

The CDR3 loop is CASSPTRGGLNNEQFF. The CDR3 DNA follows: TGCGCCAGCAGCCCGACTCGAGGGGGGCTAAATAATGAGCAGTTCTTC. This sequence joins TRBV10-1 and TRBJ2-1; D could derive from TRBD1 or TRBD2 (6 bases each). Germline V gives CDR1 WNHNN, CDR2 SYGVQD (reference sequence). This CDR3 spans 16 amino acids. Trimming shortened V by 6 bases and J by 7 bases, and 22 bases separated the two germline ends.

The chain links TRBV19 to TRBJ1-5; 8 bases are a match to TRBD1. CDR1 is LNHDA and CDR2 is SQIVND in the germline V gene (reference sequence). The trim removed 5 bases at V and 5 bases at J, leaving 11 bases unmatched. The CDR3 totals 16 residues. The CDR3 spells CASSSGGGGGDQPQHF. The CDR3 nucleotides read TGTGCCAGTAGTTCAGGGGGCGGTGGTGGCGATCAGCCCCAGCATTTT.

The gene calls are TRBV11-3 and TRBJ2-1; D possibly corresponds to TRBD1 (8 bases). The CDR3 has 16 amino acids. The germline V gene encodes CDR1 SGHNT and CDR2 YENEEA. V shed 5 bases and J shed 4 bases, with 18 bases lying between them. The CDR3 here is CASSGGGRGQYNEQFF. CDR3 coding DNA: TGTGCCAGCAGCGGGGGGGGCAGGGGGCAGTACAATGAGCAGTTCTTC.

Here the CDR3 DNA reads TGTGCCAGCAGCCCACAGCGGGGGGGTACGCAGTATTTT. It encodes CASSPQRGGTQYF. This chain connects TRBV7-2 to TRBJ2-3, with 10 positions matching TRBD2. This CDR3 spans 13 amino acids. The germline V gene has CDR1 SGHTA and CDR2 FQGNSA. With V trimmed by 5 bases and J by 8 bases, 4 bases remained unmatched.

The V call is TRBV2, the J call TRBJ1-5; TRBD1 might be the D (5 bases). CDR1 is SNHLY and CDR2 is FYNNEI in the germline V gene. The CDR3 runs to 15 residues. V lost 4 bases to trimming and J lost 2 bases, with 12 bases between them. CDR3 loop: CASSGSRAGNQPQHF. CDR3 coding DNA: TGTGCCAGCAGTGGAAGCAGGGCGGGCAATCAGCCCCAGCATTTT. Full variable domain (missing parts from reference TRBV2 and TRBJ1-5): EPEVTQTPSHQVTQMGQEVILRCVPISNHLYFYWYRQILGQKVEFLVSFYNNEISEKSEIFDDQFSVERPDGSNFTLKIRSTKLEDSAMYFCASSGSRAGNQPQHFGDGTRLSIL.

V usage is TRBV28 and J usage is TRBJ1-2; TRBD1 agrees at 7 bases. This CDR3 comprises 12 residues. The V gene end was trimmed by 5 bases and the J gene end by 5 bases; junction bases not matched to a gene: 2. CDR1 and CDR2 (germline): MDHEN, SYDVKM. The CDR3 is CASSKQGYGYTF. The DNA of the CDR3 is TGTGCCAGCAGTAAACAGGGGTATGGCTACACCTTC.

The rearrangement joins TRBV7-9 to TRBJ1-4, with D maybe TRBD1 (6 bases). The germline V gene has CDR1 SEHNR and CDR2 FQNEAQ (reference sequence). Trimming stripped 2 bases from V and 14 bases from J, with 15 bases between. The CDR3 runs 13 residues. The CDR3 loop is CASSLLKDRPLFF. In DNA, the CDR3 is TGTGCCAGCAGCTTACTGAAGGACAGACCTCTGTTTTTT.

The gene calls are TRBV7-9 and TRBJ2-1; D is possibly TRBD2 (8 bases). V was clipped by 5 bases and J by 10 bases, with 18 bases between them. CDR1 and CDR2 from the germline V gene are SEHNR and FQNEAQ (reference sequence). This CDR3 has 14 amino acids. The CDR3 sequence is CASSTPGGGAEQFF. Written as DNA, the CDR3 is TGTGCCAGCAGCACCCCGGGAGGGGGCGCCGAGCAGTTCTTC.

This chain joins TRBV14 and TRBJ1-2; D call uncertain. Germline lookup yields CDR1 SGHDN and CDR2 FVKESK. This CDR3 is built from 13 residues. V was cut by 1 base and J by 4 bases, with 7 bases left in between. Written as DNA, the CDR3 is TGTGCCAGCAGCCAAGGCAGTGGCTATGGCTACACCTTC. Its translation: CASSQGSGYGYTF. Looking up the rest from reference TRBV14 and TRBJ1-2 gives the full variable domain: EAGVTQFPSHSVIEKGQTVTLRCDPISGHDNLYWYRRVMGKEIKFLLHFVKESKQDESGMPNNRFLAERTGGTYSTLKVQPAELEDSGVYFCASSQGSGYGYTFGSGTRLTVV.

This sequence joins TRBV18 and TRBJ1-1; unclear D gene. The germline V gene encodes CDR1 KGHSH and CDR2 LQKENI. Trimming stripped 4 bases from V and 0 bases from J, with 6 bases between. The CDR3 length is 13 residues. The CDR3, as DNA: TGTGCCAGCTCACTCGCTATGAACACTGAAGCTTTCTTT. It yields the protein CASSLAMNTEAFF.

V and J are TRBV6-5 and TRBJ2-5; D gene ambiguous. CDR3 length: 16 amino acids. The germline gives CDR1 MNHEY, CDR2 SVGAGI. V lost 2 bases to trimming and J lost 5 bases, with 18 bases between them. The CDR3 loop is CASSYRRLGSGETQYF. The CDR3 DNA sequence: TGTGCCAGCAGTTACCGCCGATTAGGTAGTGGGGAGACCCAGTACTTC.

V usage is TRBV11-2 and J usage is TRBJ2-1, with 8 bases aligning to TRBD2. This CDR3 comprises 14 residues. V shed 5 bases and J 10 bases; nucleotides not matched to a gene: 10. The germline CDR1 and CDR2 sequences are SGHAT and FQNNGV. CDR3 bases: TGTGCCAGCAGCCAAAATTCGGGCGGGGGGGAGCAGTTCTTC. Protein sequence: CASSQNSGGGEQFF.

V usage is TRBV11-3 and J usage is TRBJ2-1, with D possibly matching TRBD1 (6 bases). Germline loops: CDR1 SGHNT, CDR2 YENEEA. The CDR3 spans 14 residues. V lost 5 bases and J 2 bases, leaving 10 bases between the germline ends. Here the CDR3 DNA reads TGTGCCAGCAGCGCCGGACAGCCCTACAATGAGCAGTTCTTC. Protein product: CASSAGQPYNEQFF.

This sequence joins TRBV19 and TRBJ1-5; 9 bases align to TRBD1. Germline V gene sequence: CDR1 LNHDA, CDR2 SQIVND (reference sequence). J was trimmed by 5 bases and V by 7 bases; bases with no gene match: 3. There are 13 residues in the CDR3. The CDR3 loop is CASKRQGDQPQHF. The CDR3 DNA reads TGTGCCAGTAAAAGACAGGGGGATCAGCCCCAGCATTTT.

The gene calls are TRBV24-1 and TRBJ1-1; D remains ambiguous. V lost 2 bases, J lost 2 bases, and 2 bases lay in between. The CDR3 consists of 12 residues. CDR1 is KGHDR and CDR2 is SFDVKD in the germline V gene. The CDR3, as DNA: TGTGCCACCAGTGATTACAACACTGAAGCTTTCTTT. Its protein product is CATSDYNTEAFF.

The genes are TRBV4-3 and TRBJ2-1; the match to TRBD2 covers 10 bases. Trimming at V came to 0 bases and at J to 0 bases, leaving 14 bases not matched to a gene. Germline CDR1 is LGHNA and CDR2 is YSLEER. The CDR3 length is 21 residues. The CDR3 sequence: CASSQDVDVAGGLPSYNEQFF. For the CDR3, the DNA is TGCGCCAGCAGCCAAGATGTCGATGTAGCGGGGGGACTGCCCTCCTACAATGAGCAGTTCTTC.

This clone is a singleton in its sample. V and J are TRBV10-3 and TRBJ2-7; D might be TRBD1 (6 bases). Between the trimmed V and J ends, which lost 0 bases and 5 bases, there was a span of 17 bases. Germline CDR1 and CDR2: ENHRY and SYGVKD. CDR3 length: 16 residues. The chain's CDR3 is CAISESDRIRQDEQYF. The CDR3 DNA sequence: TGTGCCATCAGTGAGTCCGACCGCATCCGACAGGACGAGCAGTACTTC.

The chain is built from TRBV9 and TRBJ2-7; 8 bases fit TRBD1. This CDR3 is 14 amino acids long. Trimming took 4 bases from V and 6 from J; bases not matched to a gene: 9. Germline assignment: CDR1 SGDLS and CDR2 YYNGEE. The CDR3 DNA reads TGTGCCAGCAGCCAAACGGGACAGGACGGCGAGCAGTACTTC. It translates to CASSQTGQDGEQYF.